This T cell receptor beta chain comes out of a study of shared clonotypes between healthy human individuals. Concerning this clone: What it binds is not known.

Study-wide points: Estimated clonotype richness was generally higher in naive than memory subsets. Among non-shared clonotypes, generation probabilities were lower than among those shared by all four donors. Naive CD4 clonotypes were shared across several donors at around 5%.

The germline gives CDR1 MNHEY, CDR2 SVGAGI. J lost 4 bases, V lost 6 bases, and 4 bases had no gene match. There are 13 residues in the CDR3. As processed by the authors: Because ImmunoSEQ provided only junction sequences with no quality scores, the filtering differed. Produced via immunoSEQ multiplex PCR; TCRdb's table is partial and in-frame only. V and J calls and clone size follow that table, whereas D and trimming were derived from the DNA. The table records around 2.3 million clones, roughly 95% of them present only once. The chain carries TRBV6-5 and TRBJ1-2; TRBD1 matches 8 bases. The sequence was collected from a man between 18 and 35 years old in good health. Source material: naive CD4+ T cells sorted from blood. Subset reported: CD45RA+ positively selected. The CDR3 reads CASRGTGSYGYTF. In DNA form, the CDR3 reads TGTGCCAGCAGGGGGACAGGATCCTATGGCTACACCTTC.